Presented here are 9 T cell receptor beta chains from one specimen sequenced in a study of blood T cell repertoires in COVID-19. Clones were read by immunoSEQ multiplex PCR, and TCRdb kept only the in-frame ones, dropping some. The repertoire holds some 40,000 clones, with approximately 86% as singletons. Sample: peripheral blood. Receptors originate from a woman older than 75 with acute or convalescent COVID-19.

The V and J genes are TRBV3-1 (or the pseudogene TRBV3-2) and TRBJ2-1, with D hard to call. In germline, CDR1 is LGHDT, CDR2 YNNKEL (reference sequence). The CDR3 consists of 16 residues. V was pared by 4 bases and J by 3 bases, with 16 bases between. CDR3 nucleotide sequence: TGTGCCAGCAGCCCCCGACTCGAGCCACTCTACAATGAGCAGTTCTTC. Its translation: CASSPRLEPLYNEQFF.

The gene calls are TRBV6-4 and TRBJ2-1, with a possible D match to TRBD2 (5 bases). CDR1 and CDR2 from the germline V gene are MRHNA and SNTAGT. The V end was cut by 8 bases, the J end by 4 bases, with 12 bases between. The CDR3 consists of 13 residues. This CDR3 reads CASGGLGYNEQFF. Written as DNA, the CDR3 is TGTGCCAGCGGAGGTCTGGGTTACAATGAGCAGTTCTTC.

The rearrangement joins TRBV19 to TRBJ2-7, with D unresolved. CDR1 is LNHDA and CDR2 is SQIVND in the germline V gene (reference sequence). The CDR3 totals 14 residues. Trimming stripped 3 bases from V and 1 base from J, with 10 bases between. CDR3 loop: CASSINKLSYEQYF. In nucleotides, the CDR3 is TGTGCCAGTAGTATTAATAAGCTATCCTACGAGCAGTACTTC.

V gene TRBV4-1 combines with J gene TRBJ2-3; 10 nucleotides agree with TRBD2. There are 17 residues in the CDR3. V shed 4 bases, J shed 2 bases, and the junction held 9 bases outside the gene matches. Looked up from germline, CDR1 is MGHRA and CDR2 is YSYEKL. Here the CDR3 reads CASSLGAGGPFTDTQYF. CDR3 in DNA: TGCGCCAGCAGCCTCGGAGCGGGAGGGCCATTCACAGATACGCAGTATTTT.

CDR3 sequence: CAWKGGGGSVGYTF. The CDR3 DNA sequence: TGTGCCTGGAAAGGTGGGGGCGGGTCAGTTGGCTACACCTTC. V usage is TRBV30 and J usage is TRBJ1-2; perhaps TRBD1 as D (6 bases). The CDR3 extends over 14 amino acids. Trimming took off 4 bases at V and 7 bases at J, with 19 bases between the two ends. The germline gives CDR1 GTSNPN, CDR2 SVGIG (reference sequence).

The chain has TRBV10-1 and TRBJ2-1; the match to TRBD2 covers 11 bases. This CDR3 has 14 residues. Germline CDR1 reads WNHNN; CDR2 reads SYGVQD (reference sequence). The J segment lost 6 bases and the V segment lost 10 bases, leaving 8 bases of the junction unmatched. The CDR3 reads CATSLAGGSNEQFF. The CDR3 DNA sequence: TGCGCCACCTCCCTAGCGGGAGGCTCCAATGAGCAGTTCTTC.

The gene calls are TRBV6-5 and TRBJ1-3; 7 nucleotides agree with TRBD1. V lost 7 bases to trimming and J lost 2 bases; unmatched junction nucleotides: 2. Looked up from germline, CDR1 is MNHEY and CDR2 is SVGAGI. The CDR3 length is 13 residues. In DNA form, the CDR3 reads TGTGCCAGCACCACAGGGGCTGGAAACACCATATATTTT. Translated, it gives CASTTGAGNTIYF.

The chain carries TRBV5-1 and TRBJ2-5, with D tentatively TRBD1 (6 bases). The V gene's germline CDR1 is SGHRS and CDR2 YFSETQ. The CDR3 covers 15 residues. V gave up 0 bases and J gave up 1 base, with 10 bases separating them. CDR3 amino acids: CASSLVTGLQETQYF. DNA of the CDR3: TGCGCCAGCAGCTTGGTGACAGGCCTCCAAGAGACCCAGTACTTC.

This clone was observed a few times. CDR3 nucleotides: TGTGCCAGCAGTCCCCGAACCGGGGGCGAGCAGTACTTC. Its protein product is CASSPRTGGEQYF. This rearrangement joins TRBV28 to TRBJ2-7, with D maybe TRBD2 (6 bases). V was trimmed by 5 bases and J by 6 bases, leaving 14 bases between them. From germline, CDR1 is MDHEN and CDR2 SYDVKM. The CDR3 sequence is 13 residues long.